The 29 T cell receptor beta chains listed next were all sequenced from one sample in a study of radiotherapy plus CTLA-4 blockade in lung cancer. Profiling relied on immunoSEQ multiplex PCR, and the TCRdb table lists in-frame clones only, not all of them. The data hold around 41,000 clones, with roughly 64% observed a single time. The input for sequencing was peripheral blood, taken from a patient treated with radiotherapy plus ipilimumab. The receptor set was obtained from a human donor with non-small cell lung cancer who had a partial response to radiotherapy plus ipilimumab.

J is TRBJ2-3 and V is TRBV5-1, with no clear D. Germline V gene data show CDR1 as SGHRS and CDR2 as YFSETQ. Trimming pared 4 bases from V and 2 bases from J, leaving 8 bases between. CDR3 length: 13 residues. The CDR3 DNA sequence: TGCGCCAGCAGCCTGTCTTACACAGATACGCAGTATTTT. The encoded protein is CASSLSYTDTQYF.

This sequence joins TRBV30 and TRBJ1-6; D is possibly TRBD1 (5 bases). This CDR3 comprises 13 residues. With 1 base removed from V and 7 bases from J, the gap between germline ends came to 8 bases. Germline V gives CDR1 GTSNPN, CDR2 SVGIG (reference sequence). The CDR3 sequence is CAWSAQGNSPLHF. CDR3 bases: TGTGCCTGGAGTGCCCAGGGAAATTCACCCCTCCACTTT.

This clone is a singleton in its sample. The chain links TRBV6-6 to TRBJ1-5, with TRBD1 matching over 7 bases. V shed 10 bases, J shed 2 bases, and the junction held 11 bases outside the gene matches. CDR3 size: 15 residues. Germline CDR1 MNHNY, CDR2 SVGAGI (reference sequence). The CDR3 region is CATYQAGTGNQPQHF. CDR3 in DNA: TGTGCCACCTACCAGGCGGGGACAGGCAATCAGCCCCAGCATTTT.

This chain joins TRBV9 and TRBJ2-3, with 7 nucleotides matching TRBD2. This CDR3 region has 15 residues. J lost 6 bases, V lost 3 bases, and 10 bases had no gene match. Germline V gene data show CDR1 as SGDLS and CDR2 as YYNGEE. CDR3 nucleotides: TGTGCCAGCAGCGCACCCTTACTAGCGCCGGATACGCAGTATTTT. Translated: CASSAPLLAPDTQYF.

The V call is TRBV10-3, the J call TRBJ2-7; 11 bases fit TRBD1. This CDR3 is 16 amino acids long. Germline lookup yields CDR1 ENHRY and CDR2 SYGVKD. After removal of 0 bases from V and 5 bases from J, the junction contained 6 bases not matched to a gene. For the CDR3, the DNA is TGTGCCATCAGTGAGTCGGGACAGGGGGGCGGGGACGAGCAGTACTTC. It specifies CAISESGQGGGDEQYF.

This clone has a handful of counts. This chain joins TRBV19 and TRBJ2-5; TRBD2 is a possible D gene (5 bases). From germline, CDR1 is LNHDA and CDR2 SQIVND (reference sequence). With 4 bases removed from V and 2 bases from J, the gap between germline ends came to 14 bases. The CDR3 has 15 residues. CDR3 bases: TGTGCCAGTAGTAGACGCTGGACTCCTCAAGAGACCCAGTACTTC. Its protein is CASSRRWTPQETQYF.

The V call is TRBV2, the J call TRBJ1-1; D gene uncertain. Germline V lookup: CDR1 SNHLY, CDR2 FYNNEI. This CDR3 is built from 11 residues. V lost 7 bases, J lost 11 bases, and 14 bases lay in between. The CDR3 DNA sequence: TGTGCCAGCACGGGGTCCCTGGAGGCTTTCTTT. Translating gives CASTGSLEAFF.

This clone came up a few times. V and J are TRBV27 and TRBJ2-2; 8 bases are a match to TRBD2. Germline CDR1 is MNHEY and CDR2 is SMNVEV (reference sequence). V dropped 6 bases and J dropped 6; count of bases not matched to a gene: 6. The CDR3 is made up of 14 amino acids. Here the CDR3 DNA reads TGTGCCAGCAGCCACGGAGCGGGGGCCGGGGAGCTGTTTTTT. It yields the protein CASSHGAGAGELFF.

The chain recombines TRBV2 with TRBJ1-1; D gene uncertain. This CDR3 is 12 amino acids long. CDR1 and CDR2 (germline): SNHLY, FYNNEI. V was cut by 2 bases and J by 6 bases, with 7 bases left in between. CDR3 sequence (DNA): TGTGCCAGCAGTGAACGGGTATCTGAAGCTTTCTTT. This encodes CASSERVSEAFF.

V and J are TRBV10-3 and TRBJ1-2, with TRBD1 as a possible D gene (5 bases). Germline V gene data show CDR1 as ENHRY and CDR2 as SYGVKD. This CDR3 comprises 14 residues. The germline V and J ends were trimmed by 4 bases and 5 bases, with 14 bases remaining between them. The CDR3 sequence: CAISVGGTDYGYTF. The CDR3, as DNA: TGTGCCATCAGTGTGGGAGGGACGGATTATGGCTACACCTTC.

This clone was picked up a small number of times. V gene TRBV2 combines with J gene TRBJ2-7; a possible D gene is TRBD1 (6 bases). V shed 10 bases and J shed 0 bases, with 13 bases lying between them. The CDR3 consists of 13 residues. Germline loops: CDR1 SNHLY, CDR2 FYNNEI. CDR3 in amino acids: CAITRQDSYEQYF. CDR3 DNA: TGTGCCATCACCCGACAGGACTCCTACGAGCAGTACTTC.

This clone was counted a few times. The chain links TRBV27 to TRBJ2-5; 7 bases line up with TRBD2. Looked up from germline, CDR1 is MNHEY and CDR2 is SMNVEV (reference sequence). The CDR3 is 15 residues long. V was clipped by 0 bases and J by 2 bases; unmatched bases: 3. CDR3 amino acids: CASSLSPSGQETQYF. CDR3 coding DNA: TGTGCCAGCAGTTTATCCCCTAGCGGACAAGAGACCCAGTACTTC.

V and J are TRBV20-1 and TRBJ2-1; no firm D call. The CDR3 length is 11 residues. From germline, CDR1 is DFQATT and CDR2 SNEGSKA (reference sequence). V gave up 0 bases and J gave up 6 bases, with 3 bases separating them. The CDR3 reads CSARDRNEQFF. CDR3 coding DNA: TGCAGTGCTAGAGATCGCAATGAGCAGTTCTTC.

This chain links TRBV6-1 with TRBJ2-5, with 8 bases fitting TRBD2. V was pared by 7 bases and J by 1 base, with 8 bases of the junction left unmatched. The germline V gene has CDR1 MNHNS and CDR2 SASEGT. The CDR3 consists of 15 residues. CDR3 coding DNA: TGTGCCAGCACCCAGCGGGGGTATCGCCAAGAGACCCAGTACTTC. This encodes CASTQRGYRQETQYF.

This chain links TRBV30 with TRBJ2-2, with 7 bases fitting TRBD2. In germline, CDR1 is GTSNPN, CDR2 SVGIG (reference sequence). CDR3 size: 16 residues. J gave up 2 bases and V 0 bases, and 6 bases lay outside the gene matches. The CDR3 spells CAWSVHRAGNTGELFF. Here the CDR3 DNA reads TGTGCCTGGAGTGTCCATAGAGCGGGAAACACCGGGGAGCTGTTTTTT.

The chain combines TRBV10-3 with TRBJ2-2; D gene unclear. The germline V gene has CDR1 ENHRY and CDR2 SYGVKD. Trimming took off 7 bases at V and 7 bases at J, with 13 bases between the two ends. The CDR3 is 13 amino acids. In nucleotides, the CDR3 is TGTGCCATCACCGGGTTGCCTGACGGGGAGCTGTTTTTT. It translates to CAITGLPDGELFF.

CDR3 loop: CASSQLAGAYNEQFF. CDR3 bases: TGTGCCAGCAGCCAGCTAGCGGGGGCCTACAATGAGCAGTTCTTC. The rearrangement uses TRBV7-2 and TRBJ2-1; TRBD2 agrees at 10 bases. CDR1 and CDR2 from the germline V gene are SGHTA and FQGNSA. Trimming took 5 bases from V and 2 from J; bases not matched to a gene: 3. The CDR3 length is 15 residues.

This chain uses TRBV2 with TRBJ1-2, with TRBD1 matching 10 bases. Trimming at V came to 7 bases and at J to 3 bases, leaving 5 bases not matched to a gene. Germline V gives CDR1 SNHLY, CDR2 FYNNEI. There are 14 residues in the CDR3. This CDR3 reads CASKGGTGDYGYTF. The CDR3 DNA follows: TGTGCCAGCAAGGGGGGGACAGGGGACTATGGCTACACCTTC.

The rearrangement links TRBV7-9 to TRBJ2-6; 9 nucleotides match TRBD1. V gave up 4 bases and J gave up 1 base; unmatched junction bases: 5. The CDR3 runs 17 residues. Germline CDR1 is SEHNR and CDR2 is FQNEAQ (reference sequence). The CDR3 bases are TGTGCCAGCAGCTCACAGGGGGCACGGTCTGGGGCCAACGTCCTGACTTTC. This gives the protein CASSSQGARSGANVLTF. The entire variable domain, with the rest obtained from reference TRBV7-9 and TRBJ2-6, is as follows: DTGVSQNPRHKITKRGQNVTFRCDPISEHNRLYWYRQTLGQGPEFLTYFQNEAQLEKSRLLSDRFSAERPKGSFSTLEIQRTEQGDSAMYLCASSSQGARSGANVLTFGAGSRLTVL.

The J gene is TRBJ2-3, the V gene TRBV6-1; 9 nucleotides match TRBD2. The CDR3 covers 16 residues. Per the germline V gene, CDR1 is MNHNS and CDR2 is SASEGT. J gave up 3 bases and V 4 bases, and 8 bases lay outside the gene matches. CDR3 nucleotide sequence: TGTGCCAGCAGTGGCCCGGCGGGGGGGCATACAGATACGCAGTATTTT. This codes for CASSGPAGGHTDTQYF.

V usage is TRBV6-6 and J usage is TRBJ1-5, with 8 nucleotides matching TRBD1. This CDR3 region has 15 residues. Germline loops: CDR1 MNHNY, CDR2 SVGAGI (reference sequence). With V trimmed by 5 bases and J by 0 bases, 3 bases remained unmatched. CDR3 sequence (DNA): TGTGCCAGCAGTCTTGACAGGGGTAGCAATCAGCCCCAGCATTTT. The encoded protein is CASSLDRGSNQPQHF.

The rearrangement links TRBV5-8 to TRBJ1-2, with TRBD1 as a possible D gene (5 bases). The CDR3 length is 14 residues. Trimming pared 6 bases from V and 1 base from J, leaving 13 bases between. Germline-derived CDR1 and CDR2 are SGHTS and YDEGEE. The CDR3 coding sequence is TGTGCCAGCACCCAATCGGGGGGTAACTATGGCTACACCTTC. It translates to CASTQSGGNYGYTF.

V is TRBV7-3 and J is TRBJ2-2; TRBD1 agrees at 9 bases. V lost 5 bases, J lost 4 bases, and 2 bases stayed unmatched. This CDR3 comprises 14 residues. Per the germline V gene, CDR1 is SGHTA and CDR2 is FQGTGA. The DNA of the CDR3 is TGTGCCAGCAGCCCGGGACAGGGCACCGGGGAGCTGTTTTTT. This translates into CASSPGQGTGELFF.

This clone was detected many times. This rearrangement joins TRBV28 to TRBJ1-5; no clear D gene. The germline V gene encodes CDR1 MDHEN and CDR2 SYDVKM. The CDR3 contains 12 residues. The V gene lost 5 bases and the J gene lost 7 bases, with 9 bases spanning the gap. The CDR3 here is CASSQYKQPQHF. CDR3 in DNA: TGTGCCAGCAGTCAGTATAAGCAGCCCCAGCATTTT.

This rearrangement joins TRBV14 to TRBJ1-2; D possibly corresponds to TRBD1 (5 bases). The CDR3 extends over 14 amino acids. Germline values: CDR1 SGHDN, CDR2 FVKESK. Between the trimmed V and J ends, which lost 0 bases and 6 bases, there was a span of 11 bases. CDR3 residues: CASSQDYRMDGYTF. The CDR3 coding sequence is TGTGCCAGCAGCCAAGATTACAGGATGGATGGCTACACCTTC.

This chain uses TRBV18 with TRBJ2-5; D is possibly TRBD2 (6 bases). This CDR3 region has 14 residues. In germline, CDR1 is KGHSH, CDR2 LQKENI. With 3 bases removed from V and 1 base from J, the gap between germline ends came to 9 bases. Here the CDR3 DNA reads TGTGCCAGCTCACCCCGACTAGTCCAAGAGACCCAGTACTTC. Translated, it gives CASSPRLVQETQYF.

The chain couples TRBV29-1 to TRBJ2-5; weak D call: TRBD1 (6 bases). V lost 4 bases and J lost 1, with 10 bases in between. Germline V gives CDR1 SQVTM, CDR2 ANQGSEA. The CDR3 sequence is 13 residues long. In DNA form, the CDR3 reads TGCAGCGTTGGTGGGGACACCCAAGAGACCCAGTACTTC. This encodes CSVGGDTQETQYF.

The J gene is TRBJ1-1, the V gene TRBV11-2; D gene unclear. This CDR3 region has 15 residues. CDR1 and CDR2 from the germline V gene are SGHAT and FQNNGV. Trimming shortened V by 2 bases and J by 7 bases, and 17 bases separated the two germline ends. The CDR3 DNA reads as TGTGCCAGCAGCTTAAATTCCCTTTGGGCAAGTGAAGCTTTCTTT. This codes for CASSLNSLWASEAFF.

The V gene is TRBV29-1, the J gene TRBJ2-1; the D is unclear. This CDR3 is 12 amino acids long. Trimming stripped 8 bases from V and 4 bases from J, with 12 bases between. CDR1 is SQVTM and CDR2 is ANQGSEA in the germline V gene. CDR3 DNA sequence: TGCAGCACCCGTCCTAGGTACAATGAGCAGTTCTTC. Encoded protein: CSTRPRYNEQFF.